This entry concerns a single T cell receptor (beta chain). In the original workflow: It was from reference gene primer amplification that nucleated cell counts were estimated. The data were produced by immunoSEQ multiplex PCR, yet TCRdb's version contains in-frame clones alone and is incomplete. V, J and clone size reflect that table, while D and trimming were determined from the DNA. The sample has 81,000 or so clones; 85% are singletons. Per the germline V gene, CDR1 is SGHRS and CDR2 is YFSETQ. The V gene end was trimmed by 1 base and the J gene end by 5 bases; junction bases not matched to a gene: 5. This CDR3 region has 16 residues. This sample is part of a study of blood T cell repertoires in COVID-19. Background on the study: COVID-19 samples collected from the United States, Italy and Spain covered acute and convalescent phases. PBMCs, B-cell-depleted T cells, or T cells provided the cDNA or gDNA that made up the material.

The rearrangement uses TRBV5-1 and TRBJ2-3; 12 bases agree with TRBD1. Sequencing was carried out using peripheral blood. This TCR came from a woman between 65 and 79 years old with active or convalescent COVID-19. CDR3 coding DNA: TGCGCCAGCAGCTTGAAAGGGACAGGGGGCCTAGATACGCAGTATTTT. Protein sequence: CASSLKGTGGLDTQYF.